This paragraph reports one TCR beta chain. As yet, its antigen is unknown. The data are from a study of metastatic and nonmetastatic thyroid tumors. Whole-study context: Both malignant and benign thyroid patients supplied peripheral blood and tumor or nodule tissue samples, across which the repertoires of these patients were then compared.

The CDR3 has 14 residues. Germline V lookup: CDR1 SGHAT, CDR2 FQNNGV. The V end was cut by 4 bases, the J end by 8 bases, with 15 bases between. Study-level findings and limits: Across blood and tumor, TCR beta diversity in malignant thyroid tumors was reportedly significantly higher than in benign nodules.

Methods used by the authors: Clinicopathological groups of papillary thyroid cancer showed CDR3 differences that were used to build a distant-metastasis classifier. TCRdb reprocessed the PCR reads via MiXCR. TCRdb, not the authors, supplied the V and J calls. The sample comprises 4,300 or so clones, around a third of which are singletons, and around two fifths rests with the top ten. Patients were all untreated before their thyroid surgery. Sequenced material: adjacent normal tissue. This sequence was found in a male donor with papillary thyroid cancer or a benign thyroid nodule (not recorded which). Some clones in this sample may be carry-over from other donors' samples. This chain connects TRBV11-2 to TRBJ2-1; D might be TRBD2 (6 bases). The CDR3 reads CASSSGWEVDEQFF. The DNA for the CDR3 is TGTGCCAGCAGCTCAGGATGGGAGGTAGATGAGCAGTTCTTC.